Presented here are 32 T cell receptor beta chains from one specimen sequenced in a study of T cell responses to AZD1222 COVID-19 vaccine. The protocol was immunoSEQ multiplex PCR, while the TCRdb copy is restricted to in-frame clones and leaves out a portion. The data show 150,000 to 200,000 clones, with around 88% seen just once and 11% held by the top ten. Sequenced material: peripheral blood, taken 28 days after the second AZD1222 dose. Receptors were obtained from an adult who received the AZD1222 COVID-19 vaccine.

The V and J genes are TRBV19 and TRBJ1-3, with D uncertain. Trimming took 4 bases from V and 1 from J, leaving 8 bases between them. Germline V CDR1 and CDR2: LNHDA, SQIVND (reference sequence). CDR3 length equals 14 residues. As DNA, the CDR3 is TGTGCCAGTAGTAGGCCGATTTCTGGAAACACCATATATTTT. Protein sequence: CASSRPISGNTIYF.

The chain uses TRBV21-1 and TRBJ1-5; the D call of TRBD1 is as the table states it, not checked on the DNA. TRBV21-1 is a documented pseudogene. The CDR3 has 16 amino acids. The CDR3 reads CASSLDSTGKRQPQHF. The CDR3 coding sequence is TGTGCCAGCAGCCTAGACTCCACAGGTAAACGTCAGCCCCAGCATTTT.

This chain links TRBV5-6 with TRBJ1-3; TRBD1 is a possible D gene (5 bases). The CDR3 covers 16 residues. With 0 bases removed from V and 0 bases from J, the gap between germline ends came to 10 bases. CDR1 and CDR2 (germline): SGHDT, YYEEEE. The CDR3 loop is CASSLVWDLSGNTIYF. Written as DNA, the CDR3 is TGTGCCAGCAGCTTGGTCTGGGACCTCTCTGGAAACACCATATATTTT.

The rearrangement uses TRBV10-2 and TRBJ2-2; 9 positions agree with TRBD1. V was clipped by 8 bases and J by 6 bases; unmatched bases: 10. The CDR3 totals 15 residues. CDR1 and CDR2 from the germline V gene are WSHSY and SAAADI. The CDR3 loop is CASRRPGTGSGELFF. The CDR3 nucleotides are TGCGCCAGCCGCCGACCCGGGACAGGGTCCGGGGAGCTGTTTTTT.

The J gene is TRBJ1-1, the V gene TRBV6-5; a possible D gene is TRBD1 (5 bases). This CDR3 has 15 amino acids. Trimming removed 4 bases from V and 3 bases from J, with 15 bases in between. The germline CDR1 and CDR2 sequences are MNHEY and SVGAGI. CDR3: CASSSPDRSDTEAFF. The DNA of the CDR3 is TGTGCCAGCAGTTCGCCCGACAGATCAGACACTGAAGCTTTCTTT.

V is TRBV4-3 and J is TRBJ2-7, with a tentative D call TRBD1 (6 bases). The CDR3 is made up of 18 amino acids. In germline, CDR1 is LGHNA, CDR2 YSLEER. The V end was cut by 0 bases, the J end by 3 bases, with 21 bases between. The CDR3 coding sequence is TGCGCCAGCAGCCAAGATAACGTTAATTTAGGGGGTCGCTACGAGCAGTACTTC. Its translation: CASSQDNVNLGGRYEQYF.

The chain employs TRBV20-1 and TRBJ1-1; D unclear. V lost 2 bases, J lost 3 bases, and 4 bases lay in between. The CDR3 sequence is 11 residues long. In germline, CDR1 is DFQATT, CDR2 SNEGSKA (reference sequence). For the CDR3, the DNA is TGCAGTGCTAGACCTTACACTGAAGCTTTCTTT. This translates into CSARPYTEAFF.

This chain links TRBV6-5 with TRBJ1-1; D uncertain. The germline V gene encodes CDR1 MNHEY and CDR2 SVGAGI. The CDR3 length is 14 residues. Trimming stripped 7 bases from V and 4 bases from J, with 16 bases between. The CDR3: CASTLKVAGTEAFF. CDR3 nucleotides: TGTGCCAGCACTTTGAAAGTTGCGGGCACTGAAGCTTTCTTT.

This rearrangement joins TRBV6-5 to TRBJ2-2, with a tentative D call TRBD1 (6 bases). Deletions cut 2 bases from V and 7 bases from J, with 14 bases between. The CDR3 spans 15 residues. Germline CDR1 reads MNHEY; CDR2 reads SVGAGI. The CDR3 DNA reads TGTGCCAGCAGTTACACTCAAACAGGGAACGGGGAGCTGTTTTTT. Translating gives CASSYTQTGNGELFF.

The CDR3 loop reads CASSPRLNIQYF. CDR3 DNA: TGTGCCAGCAGTCCAAGACTCAACATTCAGTACTTC. V usage is TRBV28 and J usage is TRBJ2-4; unclear D gene. The CDR3 totals 12 residues. With 5 bases removed from V and 7 bases from J, the gap between germline ends came to 9 bases. Germline-derived CDR1 and CDR2 are MDHEN and SYDVKM.

This chain uses TRBV7-3 with TRBJ1-2; 8 bases are shared with TRBD1. The CDR3 sequence is 13 residues long. Trimming took 6 bases from V and 6 from J; bases not matched to a gene: 6. CDR1 and CDR2 (germline): SGHTA, FQGTGA. The CDR3 is CASSLQGADGYTF. The CDR3 DNA sequence: TGTGCCAGCAGTTTGCAGGGGGCGGATGGCTACACCTTC.

The rearrangement links TRBV6-1 to TRBJ1-3; no reliable D call. CDR1 is MNHNS, CDR2 SASEGT, per germline. Trimming cost V 1 base and J 0 bases, with 10 bases left between them. The CDR3 totals 16 residues. CDR3 sequence reads: CASSEERAHSGNTIYF. CDR3 DNA sequence: TGTGCCAGCAGTGAAGAGAGGGCCCACTCTGGAAACACCATATATTTT.

This rearrangement joins TRBV11-1 to TRBJ2-7; D unresolved. Trimming removed 3 bases from V and 2 bases from J, with 11 bases in between. CDR1 and CDR2 (germline): SGHAT, FQDESV (reference sequence). The CDR3 length is 14 residues. The CDR3 protein is CASSFDSPPYEQYF. The CDR3 DNA follows: TGTGCCAGCAGCTTTGATTCTCCTCCCTACGAGCAGTACTTC.

The chain couples TRBV7-3 to TRBJ2-7; possibly TRBD2 for D (5 bases). The V and J ends lost 0 bases and 6 bases respectively, with 15 bases between them. CDR3 length: 15 residues. CDR1 and CDR2 (germline): SGHTA, FQGTGA. In DNA form, the CDR3 reads TGTGCCAGCAGCTTAACGGAGGCGCGGCTCGCCGAGCAGTACTTC. As protein: CASSLTEARLAEQYF.

The chain has TRBV27 and TRBJ2-3; 7 bases map to TRBD2. The CDR3 sequence is 16 residues long. The V and J ends lost 2 bases and 4 bases, in that order; junction bases with no gene match: 9. Germline lookup yields CDR1 MNHEY and CDR2 SMNVEV (reference sequence). The CDR3 protein is CASSLTQLASADTQYF. The CDR3 nucleotides read TGTGCCAGCAGTTTAACCCAACTAGCGTCGGCAGATACGCAGTATTTT.

This chain joins TRBV28 and TRBJ1-4; 9 nucleotides align to TRBD1. The junction had 8 bases not matched to a gene; V was cut back by 4 bases and J by 8 bases. The CDR3 contains 15 residues. Per the germline V gene, CDR1 is MDHEN and CDR2 is SYDVKM. In nucleotides, the CDR3 is TGTGCCAGCAGTTCCGAAGACAGGGGGGGCGAAAAACTGTTTTTT. This translates into CASSSEDRGGEKLFF.

The DNA for the CDR3 is TGCGCCAGCAGCCAAGACAGCCTCGGGAACACTGAAGCTTTCTTT. This gives the protein CASSQDSLGNTEAFF. The rearrangement uses TRBV4-1 and TRBJ1-1; the D is unclear. Trimming cost V 0 bases and J 1 base, with 9 bases left between them. This CDR3 is built from 15 residues. Germline loops: CDR1 MGHRA, CDR2 YSYEKL.

This clone has just one count. The J gene is TRBJ1-1, the V gene TRBV12-3 or TRBV12-4; 7 nucleotides agree with TRBD1. V trimming: 4 bases; J trimming: 5 bases; junction bases outside the gene matches: 4. The CDR3 runs 13 residues. The CDR3 coding sequence is TGTGCCAGCAGTTCGTCAGGGGGGACTGAAGCTTTCTTT. This gives the protein CASSSSGGTEAFF.

The V gene is TRBV28, the J gene TRBJ1-2, with 7 bases matching TRBD1. Germline V gene sequence: CDR1 MDHEN, CDR2 SYDVKM. J was trimmed by 5 bases and V by 4 bases; bases with no gene match: 4. CDR3 size: 13 residues. This CDR3 reads CASSSDRRYGYTF. The DNA for the CDR3 is TGTGCCAGCAGTTCGGACAGGAGGTATGGCTACACCTTC.

The CDR3 protein is CASSPRQGLYYGYTF. CDR3 in DNA: TGTGCCAGCAGCCCCAGACAGGGGCTGTACTATGGCTACACCTTC. The V gene is TRBV3-1 (or the pseudogene TRBV3-2), the J gene TRBJ1-2, with 8 nucleotides matching TRBD1. Per germline, CDR1 LGHDT and CDR2 YNNKEL (reference sequence). This CDR3 region has 15 residues. After removal of 4 bases from V and 3 bases from J, the junction contained 7 bases not matched to a gene.

V gene TRBV20-1 combines with J gene TRBJ2-3; D is unresolved. In germline, CDR1 is DFQATT, CDR2 SNEGSKA (reference sequence). Trimming took off 3 bases at V and 4 bases at J, with 8 bases between the two ends. The CDR3 extends over 12 amino acids. The CDR3 loop is CSASRVADTQYF. The CDR3 region has the DNA TGCAGTGCTAGTCGGGTCGCAGATACGCAGTATTTT.

This chain links TRBV5-6 with TRBJ1-4; D gene uncertain. With 2 bases removed from V and 6 bases from J, the gap between germline ends came to 11 bases. CDR3 length: 14 amino acids. CDR1 and CDR2 from the germline V gene are SGHDT and YYEEEE. The CDR3 protein is CASSLFGLDEKLFF. The CDR3 nucleotides read TGTGCCAGCAGCTTATTCGGGTTGGATGAAAAACTGTTTTTT.

The chain employs TRBV6-6 and TRBJ2-5, with 7 bases aligning to TRBD2. V shed 6 bases and J 2 bases; nucleotides not matched to a gene: 12. Germline V gene data show CDR1 as MNHNY and CDR2 as SVGAGI (reference sequence). The CDR3 has 16 amino acids. Written as DNA, the CDR3 is TGTGCCAGCAGCCGTCTAGCGGCGAGGAGGCAAGAGACCCAGTACTTC. Its translation is CASSRLAARRQETQYF.

The chain is built from TRBV7-3 and TRBJ2-5, with TRBD2 as a possible D gene (6 bases). CDR1 is SGHTA and CDR2 is FQGTGA in the germline V gene. The CDR3 loop spans 15 amino acids. V was cut by 5 bases and J by 4 bases, with 17 bases left in between. Here the CDR3 reads CASSIRAGRAETQYF. The DNA of the CDR3 is TGTGCCAGCAGCATAAGGGCGGGACGGGCAGAGACCCAGTACTTC.

This clone was counted a single time. J is TRBJ2-3 and V is TRBV19, with TRBD2 matching 9 bases. This CDR3 region has 14 residues. The junction had 5 bases not matched to a gene; V was cut back by 9 bases and J by 1 base. In germline, CDR1 is LNHDA, CDR2 SQIVND (reference sequence). The CDR3 is CASGIAGGTDTQYF. For the CDR3, the DNA is TGTGCCAGCGGAATAGCGGGGGGCACAGATACGCAGTATTTT.

The CDR3, as DNA: TGTGCCAGCAGCTTCTTTCCGGCGGGGGGTGGTACACAGCAGTACTTC. It is translated as CASSFFPAGGGTQQYF. V usage is TRBV5-4 and J usage is TRBJ2-7; 8 nucleotides align to TRBD2. CDR1 is SGHNT and CDR2 is YYREEE in the germline V gene (reference sequence). The CDR3 runs to 16 residues. J lost 8 bases, V lost 2 bases, and 15 bases had no gene match.

J is TRBJ2-3 and V is TRBV5-3, with a weak D call TRBD2 (6 bases). TRBV5-3 is flagged as an ORF with uncertain function. V gave up 3 bases and J gave up 5 bases, with 25 bases separating them. CDR3 size: 18 residues. CDR3 protein: CARSSWRAGGWLKDTQYF. DNA for the CDR3: TGTGCCAGAAGCTCCTGGAGGGCTGGCGGGTGGCTTAAAGATACGCAGTATTTT.

The chain joins TRBV5-6 to TRBJ1-5; TRBD1 matches 10 bases. J was trimmed by 2 bases and V by 4 bases; bases with no gene match: 9. The CDR3 is made up of 17 amino acids. Germline CDR1 SGHDT, CDR2 YYEEEE. The DNA of the CDR3 is TGTGCCAGCAGCCGTGACAGGGGGCGCGCCGGCAATCAGCCCCAGCATTTT. Amino acids: CASSRDRGRAGNQPQHF.

V and J are TRBV6-5 and TRBJ2-7; 9 nucleotides match TRBD2. CDR3 length equals 14 residues. The germline gives CDR1 MNHEY, CDR2 SVGAGI. The V gene end was trimmed by 4 bases and the J gene end by 2 bases; junction bases not matched to a gene: 3. The DNA of the CDR3 is TGTGCCAGCAGTTTCGCGGGGGGGGCCTACGAGCAGTACTTC. This translates into CASSFAGGAYEQYF.

CDR3 region: CASSVGALNTGELFF. The CDR3, as DNA: TGTGCCAGCAGCGTCGGGGCGCTGAACACCGGGGAGCTGTTTTTT. This chain connects TRBV9 to TRBJ2-2; D could derive from TRBD1 or TRBD2 (5 bases each). The CDR3 is 15 residues long. CDR1 is SGDLS and CDR2 is YYNGEE in the germline V gene. Trimming shortened V by 2 bases and J by 1 base, and 9 bases separated the two germline ends.

The chain combines TRBV7-2 with TRBJ1-2; D call uncertain. CDR3 length: 12 amino acids. Trimming left V 5 bases short and J 7 bases short, with 11 bases between. Germline CDR1 SGHTA, CDR2 FQGNSA. The CDR3: CASSLPPAGYTF. The CDR3 DNA reads as TGTGCCAGCAGCCTTCCCCCCGCTGGCTACACCTTC.

V and J are TRBV9 and TRBJ2-5; a weak D match, TRBD1 (6 bases). The CDR3 extends over 14 amino acids. Germline loops: CDR1 SGDLS, CDR2 YYNGEE. The V and J ends lost 0 bases and 4 bases respectively, with 10 bases between them. The CDR3 bases are TGTGCCAGCAGCGTAGCTTCGACAGGAGAGACCCAGTACTTC. The encoded protein is CASSVASTGETQYF.